The next 9 T cell receptor beta chains were all read from a single sample in a study of PD-L1 blockade in urothelial cancer. The table came from immunoSEQ multiplex PCR; TCRdb's copy has only in-frame clones and leaves some out. The profile shows about 73,000 clones, 70% to 90% of them singletons. The sample consisted of PBMCs, taken around atezolizumab (anti-PD-L1) treatment. Receptor source: a man aged 55 to 70 with urothelial cancer.

This clone was seen a few times. This chain links TRBV2 with TRBJ1-2; no reliable D call. V lost 7 bases and J 2 bases, leaving 8 bases between the germline ends. The germline CDR1 and CDR2 sequences are SNHLY and FYNNEI. The CDR3 spans 12 residues. The CDR3 bases are TGTGCCAGCACTCCGGGAAACTATGGCTACACCTTC. Residues: CASTPGNYGYTF.

The chain combines TRBV2 with TRBJ1-3; weak D call: TRBD1 (5 bases). Trimming took off 3 bases at V and 6 bases at J, with 15 bases between the two ends. CDR1 and CDR2 from the germline V gene are SNHLY and FYNNEI. This CDR3 has 15 residues. The CDR3 coding sequence is TGTGCCAGCAGTGACTGGACACCCGGAGAAAACACCATATATTTT. This sequence encodes CASSDWTPGENTIYF.

The V gene is TRBV27, the J gene TRBJ2-7; 10 bases match TRBD1. From germline, CDR1 is MNHEY and CDR2 SMNVEV (reference sequence). The CDR3 covers 13 residues. Trimming took 6 bases from V and 7 from J; bases not matched to a gene: 6. CDR3 coding DNA: TGTGCCAGCAGCCTGGGACAGGGGTGGGAGCAGTACTTC. Amino acid sequence: CASSLGQGWEQYF.

The chain links TRBV7-2 to TRBJ1-6, with D possibly matching TRBD1 (5 bases). Germline V gives CDR1 SGHTA, CDR2 FQGNSA. CDR3 length equals 15 residues. The V and J ends lost 1 base and 9 bases respectively, with 13 bases between them. CDR3 amino acids: CASSLDTAQGSPLHF. The CDR3 region has the DNA TGTGCCAGCAGCTTAGACACCGCCCAGGGTTCACCCCTCCACTTT.

The gene calls are TRBV6-1 and TRBJ1-5; possible D gene TRBD1, 5 bases. Germline assignment: CDR1 MNHNS and CDR2 SASEGT. V shed 4 bases and J shed 6 bases, with 10 bases lying between them. The CDR3 covers 13 residues. For the CDR3, the DNA is TGTGCCAGCAGTGCGGACAAGGTTCAGCCCCAGCATTTT. Encoded protein: CASSADKVQPQHF.

V and J are TRBV7-9 and TRBJ2-7, with 10 bases aligning to TRBD2. Germline CDR1 is SEHNR and CDR2 is FQNEAQ (reference sequence). The trim removed 0 bases at V and 7 bases at J, leaving 9 bases unmatched. CDR3 length equals 16 residues. The CDR3 region has the DNA TGTGCCAGCAGCTTAGCGCGGCTAGCGGGAGCGAGAGAGCAGTACTTC. It codes for CASSLARLAGAREQYF.

CDR3 in amino acids: CASSIPGVLAGVYEQFF. The CDR3 nucleotides read TGTGCCAGTAGTATACCAGGGGTCCTAGCGGGAGTCTATGAGCAGTTCTTC. V is TRBV19 and J is TRBJ2-1, with 10 bases fitting TRBD2. Germline CDR1 and CDR2: LNHDA and SQIVND (reference sequence). The ends lost 2 bases at V and 8 bases at J; junction bases unmatched: 12. This CDR3 region has 17 residues. Looking up the rest from reference TRBV19 and TRBJ2-1 gives the full variable domain: DGGITQSPKYLFRKEGQNVTLSCEQNLNHDAMYWYRQDPGQGLRLIYYSQIVNDFQKGDIAEGYSVSREKKESFPLTVTSAQKNPTAFYLCASSIPGVLAGVYEQFFGPGTRLTVL.

V gene TRBV5-1 combines with J gene TRBJ1-6, with 9 nucleotides matching TRBD1. V dropped 0 bases and J dropped 9; count of bases not matched to a gene: 10. This CDR3 is 17 amino acids long. CDR1 is SGHRS, CDR2 YFSETQ, per germline. The CDR3 here is CASSLDGRPGQGSPLHF. The CDR3 DNA reads TGCGCCAGCAGCTTGGACGGAAGGCCGGGACAGGGTTCACCCCTCCACTTT.

The chain uses TRBV7-9 and TRBJ1-5; tentatively, D is TRBD1 (6 bases). CDR1 SEHNR and CDR2 FQNEAQ come from the germline V gene (reference sequence). V shed 0 bases and J shed 1 base, with 13 bases lying between them. This CDR3 comprises 17 residues. The CDR3 region has the DNA TGTGCCAGCAGCTTAGCGGGGGGGGGCGTCAGCAATCAGCCCCAGCATTTT. It yields the protein CASSLAGGGVSNQPQHF.